These 8 T cell receptor beta chains originate from one sample sequenced in a study of T cell responses to AZD1222 COVID-19 vaccine. TCRdb's copy holds only in-frame clones and misses some; the assay was immunoSEQ multiplex PCR. The sample consists of approximately 85,000 clones, roughly 85% of them appearing once. The sequenced sample was peripheral blood, obtained on day 0 of AZD1222 vaccination. Receptors were obtained from an adult in good health.

The chain has TRBV6-2 or TRBV6-3 and TRBJ2-7; D ambiguous. The CDR3 sequence is 11 residues long. Germline V gene sequence: CDR1 MNHEY, CDR2 SVGEGT. V dropped 5 bases and J dropped 3 bases, with 5 bases sitting between them. This chain's CDR3 is CASSDGYEQYF. CDR3 in DNA: TGTGCCAGCAGTGACGGCTACGAGCAGTACTTC.

This clone was counted once. The chain combines TRBV27 with TRBJ1-5; D gene ambiguous. Germline lookup yields CDR1 MNHEY and CDR2 SMNVEV (reference sequence). Trimming removed 5 bases at V and 2 bases at J, with 10 bases between. The CDR3 is 14 amino acids. This chain's CDR3 is CASSALGGNQPQHF. In DNA, the CDR3 is TGTGCCAGCAGTGCCCTTGGGGGCAATCAGCCCCAGCATTTT.

This clone occurred once. The V and J genes are TRBV4-2 and TRBJ2-7; D not certain. Trimming took 0 bases from V and 10 from J, leaving 16 bases between them. Germline-derived CDR1 and CDR2 are LGHNA and YNFKEQ. This CDR3 spans 14 amino acids. The CDR3 reads CASSQEPGWPIQYF. The CDR3 DNA is TGTGCCAGCAGCCAAGAACCGGGCTGGCCTATTCAGTACTTC.

The rearrangement links TRBV29-1 to TRBJ2-1; 8 nucleotides line up with TRBD2. The V gene end was trimmed by 4 bases and the J gene end by 7 bases; junction bases not matched to a gene: 3. The CDR3 consists of 12 residues. The germline V gene has CDR1 SQVTM and CDR2 ANQGSEA. CDR3 sequence reads: CSVVGGVNEQFF. Here the CDR3 DNA reads TGCAGCGTTGTCGGGGGGGTAAATGAGCAGTTCTTC.

Here the CDR3 reads CASSYGSRVRLNNEQFF. Here the CDR3 DNA reads TGTGCCAGCAGTTACGGTAGTAGGGTCCGGCTAAACAATGAGCAGTTCTTC. The chain recombines TRBV6-2 or TRBV6-3 with TRBJ2-1; D is ambiguous. The CDR3 is 17 residues long. Trimming removed 2 bases from V and 5 bases from J, with 19 bases in between. Germline values: CDR1 MNHEY, CDR2 SVGEGT.

The V call is TRBV25-1, the J call TRBJ2-1; D not resolved. This CDR3 comprises 11 residues. Germline loops: CDR1 MGHDK, CDR2 SYGVNS. Trimming removed 4 bases from V and 6 bases from J, with 4 bases in between. In nucleotides, the CDR3 is TGTGCCAGCAGTGGCTTCAATGAGCAGTTCTTC. This gives the protein CASSGFNEQFF.

This sequence joins TRBV2 and TRBJ2-7, with 7 bases matching TRBD2. Germline V gene data show CDR1 as SNHLY and CDR2 as FYNNEI. V gave up 7 bases and J gave up 3 bases; unmatched junction bases: 9. This CDR3 spans 14 amino acids. For the CDR3, the DNA is TGTGCCAGCAAGGTTCAGCTAGCGGTCTACGAGCAGTACTTC. Translated, it gives CASKVQLAVYEQYF.

The rearrangement joins TRBV21-1 to TRBJ2-7; no DNA check was done on the table's D call, TRBD2. TRBV21-1 counts as a pseudogene. This CDR3 region has 14 residues. The CDR3, as DNA: TGTGCCAGCCCTCGAAAAAACTCCAAGAGTTGGCAGTACTTC. Amino acids: CASPRKNSKSWQYF.